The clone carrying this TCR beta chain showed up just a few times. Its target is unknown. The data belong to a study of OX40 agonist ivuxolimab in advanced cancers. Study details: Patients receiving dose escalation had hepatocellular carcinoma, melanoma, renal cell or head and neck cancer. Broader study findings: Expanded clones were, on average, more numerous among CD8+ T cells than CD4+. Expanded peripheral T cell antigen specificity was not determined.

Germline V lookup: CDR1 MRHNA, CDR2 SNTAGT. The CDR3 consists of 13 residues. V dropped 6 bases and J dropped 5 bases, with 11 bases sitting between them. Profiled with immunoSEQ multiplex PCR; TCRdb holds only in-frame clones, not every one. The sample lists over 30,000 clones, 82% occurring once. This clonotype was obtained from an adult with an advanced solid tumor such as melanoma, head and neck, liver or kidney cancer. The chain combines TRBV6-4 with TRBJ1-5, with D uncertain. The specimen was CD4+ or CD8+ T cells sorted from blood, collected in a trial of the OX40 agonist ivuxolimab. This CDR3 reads CASSADIDQPQHF. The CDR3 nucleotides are TGTGCCAGCAGCGCCGACATAGATCAGCCCCAGCATTTT.